This entry lists 32 T cell receptor beta chains sequenced from one sample in a study of cytomegalovirus exposure and HLA in healthy donors. Libraries were prepared by immunoSEQ multiplex PCR; TCRdb keeps only in-frame clonotypes and omits some of them. The data show approximately 200,000 clones, around 88% seen once. Sample: PBMCs. The receptors shown here come from a woman between 18 and 29 years old in good health and CMV-seronegative.

This chain joins TRBV10-3 and TRBJ1-2; D gene ambiguous. Per germline, CDR1 ENHRY and CDR2 SYGVKD. Trimming removed 6 bases at V and 5 bases at J, with 16 bases between. The CDR3 sequence is 14 residues long. The CDR3 region has the DNA TGTGCCATCAGGCCCAGCGGGGAGGTTTATGGCTACACCTTC. As protein: CAIRPSGEVYGYTF.

J is TRBJ2-1 and V is TRBV6-1; 11 nucleotides agree with TRBD2. The CDR3 contains 17 residues. Germline assignment: CDR1 MNHNS and CDR2 SASEGT. The V segment lost 4 bases and the J segment 0 bases; nucleotides outside the gene matches: 5. CDR3 nucleotide sequence: TGTGCCAGCAGTGTACTAGCGGGAGTGAGCTCCTACAATGAGCAGTTCTTC. Protein sequence: CASSVLAGVSSYNEQFF.

CDR3 in DNA: TGTGCCTGGAGGGGACCGACAGGGGCCTCCTACGAGCAGTACTTC. Its protein is CAWRGPTGASYEQYF. The rearrangement joins TRBV30 to TRBJ2-7; TRBD1 agrees at 8 bases. Unmatched junction bases numbered 7, after V lost 3 bases and J lost 0 bases. Germline loops: CDR1 GTSNPN, CDR2 SVGIG (reference sequence). The CDR3 totals 15 residues. Filled out from reference TRBV30 and TRBJ2-7, the complete variable domain reads SQTIHQWPATLVQPVGSPLSLECTVEGTSNPNLYWYRQAAGRGLQLLFYSVGIGQISSEVPQNLSASRPQDRQFILSSKKLLLSDSGFYLCAWRGPTGASYEQYFGPGTRLTVT.

Written as DNA, the CDR3 is TGTGCCAGCAGTTTATCGCTGGCTAGCGGGAGTTTAATGGATACGCAGTATTTT. This encodes CASSLSLASGSLMDTQYF. V gene TRBV27 combines with J gene TRBJ2-3, with 10 bases lining up with TRBD2. The CDR3 totals 18 residues. V gave up 0 bases and J gave up 6 bases; unmatched junction bases: 12. CDR1 MNHEY and CDR2 SMNVEV come from the germline V gene (reference sequence).

The chain recombines TRBV14 with TRBJ2-7; 10 nucleotides line up with TRBD2. V shed 3 bases and J 3 bases; nucleotides not matched to a gene: 2. CDR3 length equals 14 residues. Germline V CDR1 and CDR2: SGHDN, FVKESK. The CDR3 loop is CASSHVAGGYEQYF. The CDR3 DNA reads as TGTGCCAGCAGCCACGTAGCGGGAGGCTACGAGCAGTACTTC.

The chain recombines TRBV5-4 with TRBJ2-1; D gene uncertain. This CDR3 region has 12 residues. From germline, CDR1 is SGHNT and CDR2 YYREEE (reference sequence). Trimming took off 0 bases at V and 6 bases at J, with 4 bases between the two ends. The chain's CDR3 is CASSLALNEQFF. CDR3 nucleotide sequence: TGTGCCAGCAGCTTGGCCCTCAATGAGCAGTTCTTC.

This clone was observed a few times. V usage is TRBV6-4 and J usage is TRBJ2-1; 11 bases agree with TRBD2. V was clipped by 4 bases and J by 3 bases; unmatched bases: 2. The germline V gene has CDR1 MRHNA and CDR2 SNTAGT. The CDR3 has 15 residues. CDR3 DNA sequence: TGTGCCAGCAGTGCGACTAGCGGGGACTACAATGAGCAGTTCTTC. Translation: CASSATSGDYNEQFF.

The V gene is TRBV6-6, the J gene TRBJ2-5, with 7 bases matching TRBD2. Per germline, CDR1 MNHNY and CDR2 SVGAGI (reference sequence). This CDR3 has 15 amino acids. Trimming removed 6 bases from V and 3 bases from J; junction bases left unmatched: 10. DNA for the CDR3: TGTGCCAGCAGCCCTACTATTCTAGCGGAAGAGACCCAGTACTTC. Translation gives CASSPTILAEETQYF.

The chain employs TRBV2 and TRBJ2-2, with TRBD1 matching 9 bases. Per germline, CDR1 SNHLY and CDR2 FYNNEI. J was trimmed by 3 bases and V by 3 bases; bases with no gene match: 5. This CDR3 region has 16 residues. CDR3 in amino acids: CASSDRDRDDTGELFF. In DNA form, the CDR3 reads TGTGCCAGCAGTGACCGGGACAGGGATGACACCGGGGAGCTGTTTTTT.

Comment on this clone: The same CDR3 arises from other DNA sequences in this sample as well. The rearrangement joins TRBV19 to TRBJ1-1; D is unresolved. This CDR3 contains 13 residues. Trimming left V 6 bases short and J 0 bases short, with 8 bases between. Germline V lookup: CDR1 LNHDA, CDR2 SQIVND (reference sequence). The CDR3 DNA is TGTGCCAGTAGAGACTCCCTGAACACTGAAGCTTTCTTT. Translation gives CASRDSLNTEAFF.

The chain carries TRBV28 and TRBJ2-2, with TRBD1 as a possible D gene (7 bases). Trimming left V 6 bases short and J 0 bases short, with 23 bases between. This CDR3 is built from 19 residues. The V gene's germline CDR1 is MDHEN and CDR2 SYDVKM. CDR3 bases: TGTGCCAGCAGGCGGGGTATGAGGGGGCCGGCTACGAACACCGGGGAGCTGTTTTTT. The encoded protein is CASRRGMRGPATNTGELFF.

This chain connects TRBV5-6 to TRBJ2-3; D remains ambiguous. This CDR3 has 12 residues. With 1 base removed from V and 4 bases from J, the gap between germline ends came to 4 bases. Germline loops: CDR1 SGHDT, CDR2 YYEEEE. Here the CDR3 reads CASSLTADTQYF. In DNA form, the CDR3 reads TGTGCCAGCAGCTTGACGGCAGATACGCAGTATTTT. Filled out from reference TRBV5-6 and TRBJ2-3, the complete variable domain reads DAGVTQSPTHLIKTRGQQVTLRCSPKSGHDTVSWYQQALGQGPQFIFQYYEEEERQRGNFPDRFSGHQFPNYSSELNVNALLLGDSALYLCASSLTADTQYFGPGTRLTVL.

The chain uses TRBV18 and TRBJ2-3; 12 nucleotides agree with TRBD2. In germline, CDR1 is KGHSH, CDR2 LQKENI. The CDR3 contains 17 residues. V shed 0 bases, J shed 2 bases, and the junction held 3 bases outside the gene matches. This CDR3 reads CASSPPGLAGFTDTQYF. Here the CDR3 DNA reads TGTGCCAGCTCACCACCTGGACTAGCGGGGTTCACAGATACGCAGTATTTT.

The chain recombines TRBV5-4 with TRBJ2-1; D is uncertain. The CDR3 has 11 residues. The V end lost 4 bases, the J end lost 7 bases, and 6 bases lay between the germline ends. Looked up from germline, CDR1 is SGHNT and CDR2 is YYREEE (reference sequence). The CDR3 coding sequence is TGTGCCAGCAGCGCACGGAATGAGCAGTTCTTC. Translated, it gives CASSARNEQFF. The full variable domain, completed using reference TRBV5-4 and TRBJ2-1, is ETGVTQSPTHLIKTRGQQVTLRCSSQSGHNTVSWYQQALGQGPQFIFQYYREEENGRGNFPPRFSGLQFPNYSSELNVNALELDDSALYLCASSARNEQFFGPGTRLTVL.

This chain uses TRBV29-1 with TRBJ2-1; no definite D call. The V gene's germline CDR1 is SQVTM and CDR2 ANQGSEA. The length of the CDR3 is 11 residues. V gave up 3 bases and J gave up 4 bases, with 4 bases separating them. DNA of the CDR3: TGCAGCGTTGACAGATACAATGAGCAGTTCTTC. Protein: CSVDRYNEQFF.

The J gene is TRBJ2-5, the V gene TRBV5-1; 9 bases fit TRBD2. Trimming took 1 base from V and 5 from J; bases not matched to a gene: 15. CDR1 and CDR2 from the germline V gene are SGHRS and YFSETQ. The CDR3 length is 18 residues. CDR3 nucleotides: TGCGCCAGCAGCTTGTGGGCTAGCGGGAAACTTACACGGGAGACCCAGTACTTC. This translates into CASSLWASGKLTRETQYF.

The chain couples TRBV28 to TRBJ1-2, with TRBD1 matching 7 bases. The germline gives CDR1 MDHEN, CDR2 SYDVKM. This CDR3 has 15 residues. V shed 5 bases, J shed 1 base, and the junction held 7 bases outside the gene matches. CDR3 sequence: CASSPTGVGNYGYTF. The DNA of the CDR3 is TGTGCCAGCAGTCCTACAGGGGTCGGTAACTATGGCTACACCTTC.

This chain connects TRBV27 to TRBJ2-3; TRBD1 is a possible D gene (6 bases). V lost 6 bases to trimming and J lost 0 bases, with 13 bases between them. The CDR3 contains 15 residues. Germline assignment: CDR1 MNHEY and CDR2 SMNVEV (reference sequence). The CDR3 spells CASREAGVSTDTQYF. The CDR3 nucleotides read TGTGCCAGCAGGGAGGCAGGGGTAAGCACAGATACGCAGTATTTT.

This chain joins TRBV7-9 and TRBJ2-5, with 9 bases fitting TRBD1. This CDR3 has 16 amino acids. Trimming took 1 base from V and 5 from J; bases not matched to a gene: 8. Germline CDR1 SEHNR, CDR2 FQNEAQ (reference sequence). The CDR3 bases are TGTGCCAGCAGCTTAGGGGCCGGGACAGGGAGCGAGACCCAGTACTTC. Its translation is CASSLGAGTGSETQYF.

The gene calls are TRBV5-1 and TRBJ2-7; D remains unclear. Trimming cost V 4 bases and J 0 bases, with 14 bases left between them. Per germline, CDR1 SGHRS and CDR2 YFSETQ. There are 15 residues in the CDR3. This CDR3 reads CASSNGFQSSYEQYF. CDR3 coding DNA: TGCGCCAGCAGCAACGGGTTCCAAAGCTCCTACGAGCAGTACTTC.

V gene TRBV2 combines with J gene TRBJ2-6, with 7 bases lining up with TRBD1. J lost 0 bases, V lost 6 bases, and 8 bases had no gene match. This CDR3 contains 17 residues. Germline assignment: CDR1 SNHLY and CDR2 FYNNEI. The CDR3 nucleotides are TGTGCCAGCAGCCCTGCAGGGGGTAACTCTGGGGCCAACGTCCTGACTTTC. Encoded protein: CASSPAGGNSGANVLTF.

The chain employs TRBV27 and TRBJ2-7, with TRBD2 matching over 9 bases. The CDR3 is 19 amino acids. Germline CDR1 MNHEY, CDR2 SMNVEV (reference sequence). Trimming removed 5 bases from V and 0 bases from J; junction bases left unmatched: 17. CDR3 coding DNA: TGTGCCAGCAGTATTAGGTCTTCGGCTAGCGGGATTTTCTCCTACGAGCAGTACTTC. This sequence encodes CASSIRSSASGIFSYEQYF.

The chain combines TRBV7-9 with TRBJ2-7; 8 nucleotides agree with TRBD2. The germline CDR1 and CDR2 sequences are SEHNR and FQNEAQ (reference sequence). After removal of 5 bases from V and 4 bases from J, the junction contained 13 bases not matched to a gene. The CDR3 is 16 amino acids. CDR3 in DNA: TGTGCCAGCAGCCGTGCGGGGGGAGGGGTTACTTACGAGCAGTACTTC. Its translation is CASSRAGGGVTYEQYF. Combining the CDR3 with reference TRBV7-9 and TRBJ2-7 gives the whole variable domain DTGVSQNPRHKITKRGQNVTFRCDPISEHNRLYWYRQTLGQGPEFLTYFQNEAQLEKSRLLSDRFSAERPKGSFSTLEIQRTEQGDSAMYLCASSRAGGGVTYEQYFGPGTRLTVT.

This chain connects TRBV7-8 to TRBJ1-1; D unresolved. Trimming left V 0 bases short and J 5 bases short, with 4 bases between. This CDR3 region has 12 residues. Germline CDR1 and CDR2: SGHVS and FQNEAQ. The CDR3 loop is CASSLAATEAFF. The CDR3 DNA follows: TGTGCCAGCAGCTTAGCAGCGACTGAAGCTTTCTTT.

This rearrangement joins TRBV5-1 to TRBJ1-3; perhaps TRBD1 as D (6 bases). Germline CDR1 and CDR2: SGHRS and YFSETQ. Trimming removed 6 bases at V and 2 bases at J, with 15 bases between. This CDR3 is 15 amino acids long. CDR3 amino acids: CASKPLQGPGNTIYF. The CDR3 nucleotides read TGCGCCAGCAAACCGCTTCAGGGGCCTGGAAACACCATATATTTT.

This CDR3 is CASSSAEGYYGYTF. CDR3 coding DNA: TGTGCCAGCAGCTCCGCGGAGGGATACTATGGCTACACCTTC. J is TRBJ1-2 and V is TRBV5-4; D is unresolved. Germline assignment: CDR1 SGHNT and CDR2 YYREEE (reference sequence). The length of the CDR3 is 14 residues. Trimming cost V 3 bases and J 3 bases, with 12 bases left between them.

The J gene is TRBJ1-5, the V gene TRBV6-1; a weak D match, TRBD1 (6 bases). Trimming took off 3 bases at V and 3 bases at J, with 9 bases between the two ends. Germline V CDR1 and CDR2: MNHNS, SASEGT. CDR3 size: 14 residues. In DNA form, the CDR3 reads TGTGCCAGCAGTGATGGACAGTTCAATCAGCCCCAGCATTTT. This translates into CASSDGQFNQPQHF.

The chain carries TRBV6-5 and TRBJ2-1, with TRBD2 matching over 7 bases. This CDR3 has 14 residues. J lost 7 bases, V lost 0 bases, and 3 bases had no gene match. Per germline, CDR1 MNHEY and CDR2 SVGAGI. The CDR3 DNA sequence: TGTGCCAGCAGTTACTCCTTTAGCGGGAATGAGCAGTTCTTC. Its translation: CASSYSFSGNEQFF.

The chain is built from TRBV27 and TRBJ2-7, with D perhaps TRBD2 (7 bases). V was cut by 8 bases and J by 6 bases, with 20 bases left in between. This CDR3 is built from 14 residues. Per germline, CDR1 MNHEY and CDR2 SMNVEV (reference sequence). The CDR3 here is CASGVQGPGGEQYF. The CDR3 region has the DNA TGTGCCAGCGGGGTACAGGGTCCGGGGGGCGAGCAGTACTTC.

V gene TRBV18 combines with J gene TRBJ2-1, with 8 positions matching TRBD2. The J segment lost 4 bases and the V segment lost 2 bases, leaving 4 bases of the junction unmatched. Looked up from germline, CDR1 is KGHSH and CDR2 is LQKENI. The CDR3 covers 15 residues. Here the CDR3 reads CASSPDPGGYNEQFF. CDR3 sequence (DNA): TGTGCCAGCTCACCAGATCCGGGAGGGTACAATGAGCAGTTCTTC.

The chain is built from TRBV27 and TRBJ1-5, with D possibly matching TRBD1 (6 bases). This CDR3 comprises 17 residues. Trimming removed 1 base at V and 4 bases at J, with 17 bases between. The germline V gene encodes CDR1 MNHEY and CDR2 SMNVEV (reference sequence). The CDR3 here is CASSLLSPQGDNQPQHF. The CDR3 region has the DNA TGTGCCAGCAGTTTATTATCCCCACAGGGAGATAATCAGCCCCAGCATTTT.

The rearrangement uses TRBV9 and TRBJ2-1, with TRBD2 matching 8 bases. Unmatched junction bases numbered 8, after V lost 4 bases and J lost 2 bases. Germline-derived CDR1 and CDR2 are SGDLS and YYNGEE. This CDR3 region has 16 residues. The CDR3 nucleotides read TGTGCCAGCAGCACCCGGGAGGGGGACGCCTACAATGAGCAGTTCTTC. This translates into CASSTREGDAYNEQFF.